The next 9 T cell receptor beta chains were all read from a single sample in a study of response to subunit inactivated influenza vaccine. TCRdb passed the RT-PCR reads through MiXCR, listing each CDR3 protein once. The profile covers roughly 650,000 distinct CDR3 sequences, with about 14% appearing a single time and 7.6% taken by the ten largest. This specimen consisted of PBMCs from blood, obtained 14 days before vaccination. The receptors stem from a man over 45 who received an inactivated influenza vaccine.

As concerns this clonotype: Just one base apart from a much larger clone, this may be a read error. The chain combines TRBV11-2 with TRBJ1-1; 7 bases map to TRBD1. The CDR3 consists of 21 residues. V lost 4 bases, J lost 0 bases, and 23 bases stayed unmatched. Germline lookup yields CDR1 SGHAT and CDR2 FQNNGV. CDR3 bases: TGTGCCAGCAGCTCCAAAATCGAGACAGGGAGAATGTGGGGTATGAACACTGAAGCTTTCTTT. Encoded protein: CASSSKIETGRMWGMNTEAFF.

The DNA of the CDR3 is TGTGCCACCAGCAGAGATCGGGAGAACACCGGGGAGCTGTTTTTT. It encodes CATSRDRENTGELFF. The chain couples TRBV15 to TRBJ2-2; maybe TRBD2 (5 bases). V dropped 0 bases and J dropped 1 base, with 6 bases sitting between them. The CDR3 contains 15 residues. Germline CDR1 reads LNHNV; CDR2 reads YYDKDF (reference sequence).

The rearrangement links TRBV10-3 to TRBJ2-7, with unresolved D. V was pared by 3 bases and J by 3 bases, with 6 bases between. CDR1 ENHRY and CDR2 SYGVKD come from the germline V gene. The length of the CDR3 is 12 residues. Written as DNA, the CDR3 is TGTGCCATCAGTGATATGTTCTACGAGCAGTACTTC. Protein product: CAISDMFYEQYF.

This clonotype showed up just a few times. The V gene is TRBV27, the J gene TRBJ1-6; TRBD1 agrees at 7 bases. The CDR3 has 18 residues. In germline, CDR1 is MNHEY, CDR2 SMNVEV (reference sequence). J was trimmed by 14 bases and V by 5 bases; bases with no gene match: 24. The CDR3 loop reads CASSLTLGQPMGPSALHF. CDR3 sequence (DNA): TGTGCCAGCAGTCTTACCCTGGGACAGCCCATGGGCCCTTCGGCCCTCCACTTT.

The chain's CDR3 is CASRSFTGQGTDTQYF. CDR3 nucleotides: TGTGCCAGCAGATCCTTTACGGGACAGGGTACAGATACGCAGTATTTT. The J gene is TRBJ2-3, the V gene TRBV6-2 or TRBV6-3; the match to TRBD1 covers 9 bases. Germline V CDR1 and CDR2: MNHEY, SVGEGT. With 6 bases clipped from V and 3 bases from J, the junction kept 10 bases outside the gene matches. The CDR3 contains 16 residues.

This clonotype was detected only a few times. This chain connects TRBV5-5 to TRBJ2-1; 9 nucleotides match TRBD2. The J segment lost 6 bases and the V segment lost 4 bases, leaving 11 bases of the junction unmatched. This CDR3 has 16 residues. Germline V lookup: CDR1 SGHKS, CDR2 YYEKEE (reference sequence). CDR3: CASSGREGRAINEQFF. CDR3 nucleotides: TGTGCCAGCAGCGGGCGGGAGGGCCGGGCAATCAATGAGCAGTTCTTC.

The CDR3 loop is CASSVEGSKYEQYF. CDR3 coding DNA: TGTGCCAGCAGCGTAGAAGGAAGCAAATACGAGCAGTACTTC. The chain joins TRBV9 to TRBJ2-7; D not certain. Per germline, CDR1 SGDLS and CDR2 YYNGEE. The CDR3 spans 14 residues. V was clipped by 0 bases and J by 4 bases, with 11 bases between them.

This clonotype has a handful of counts. The J gene is TRBJ2-1, the V gene TRBV15; 7 nucleotides align to TRBD2. The CDR3 has 12 amino acids. CDR1 is LNHNV and CDR2 is YYDKDF in the germline V gene (reference sequence). Trimming removed 2 bases from V and 8 bases from J; junction bases left unmatched: 0. Here the CDR3 reads CATSRLADEQFF. The CDR3 DNA sequence: TGTGCCACCAGCAGACTAGCGGATGAGCAGTTCTTC.

This clonotype was seen at least ten times. The chain employs TRBV6-2 or TRBV6-3 and TRBJ1-1, with 8 bases fitting TRBD1. This CDR3 spans 14 amino acids. Germline trimming cut 6 bases from V and 6 bases from J; bases unmatched to any gene: 9. Germline V gene lookup returns CDR1 MNHEY and CDR2 SVGEGT. This CDR3 is CASRQGVGQPEAFF. CDR3 DNA: TGTGCCAGCAGACAGGGGGTAGGTCAGCCTGAAGCTTTCTTT.